The rows below give T cell receptor beta chains drawn from one sample of a study of T cells after yellow fever vaccination. TCRdb called the 5' RACE reads again in MiXCR, with one record for every CDR3 protein. The profile shows a few hundred thousand distinct CDR3 sequences, less than 9.5% of them singletons. This specimen consisted of CD4+ T cells sorted from PBMCs, obtained 5 days after the yellow fever booster vaccination. The receptor set was obtained from a young man who received the YFV17D yellow fever vaccine. Both conserved end residues are part of each CDR3. Each record gives: V gene, D gene, J gene, CDR3 protein. D genes are given only for firm matches.

V: TRBV4-3; D: TRBD1; J: TRBJ1-2; CDR3: CASSLLGTVRTF
V: TRBV5-1; D: -; J: TRBJ2-3; CDR3: CASSLVEGTDTQYF
V: TRBV12-3/TRBV12-4; D: TRBD2; J: TRBJ2-3; CDR3: CASSLGTSLNTQYF
V: TRBV7-9; D: -; J: TRBJ2-1; CDR3: CATFRRKGGNEQFF
V: TRBV4-2; D: TRBD1; J: TRBJ1-2; CDR3: CASSQDYQGGNYGYTF
V: TRBV7-9; D: TRBD1; J: TRBJ2-7; CDR3: CASSRERTGQNEQYF
V: TRBV5-1; D: TRBD2; J: TRBJ2-1; CDR3: CASSLMGSGGNEQFF
V: TRBV15; D: -; J: TRBJ2-2; CDR3: CATSTSGGSGELFF
V: TRBV6-2/TRBV6-3; D: -; J: TRBJ1-5; CDR3: CASSNPGAQHF
V: TRBV5-1; D: TRBD2; J: TRBJ2-5; CDR3: CASSTGGIQETQYF
V: TRBV7-8; D: -; J: TRBJ2-1; CDR3: CASSLEQYNEQFF
V: TRBV6-6; D: -; J: TRBJ2-5; CDR3: CASNPRGPGETQYF
V: TRBV3-1; D: -; J: TRBJ1-4; CDR3: CASRDSEEEKLFF
V: TRBV9; D: TRBD1; J: TRBJ2-5; CDR3: CASSAPGGETQYF
V: TRBV7-2; D: TRBD1; J: TRBJ1-2; CDR3: CASSLGPGGYGYTF
V: TRBV12-5; D: -; J: TRBJ2-3; CDR3: CASGLVPGASTDTQYF
V: TRBV7-3; D: TRBD1; J: TRBJ1-2; CDR3: CASSPDSGTEGGYTF
V: TRBV3-1; D: -; J: TRBJ2-5; CDR3: CASSQGWTGETQYF
V: TRBV24-1; D: TRBD1; J: TRBJ2-2; CDR3: CAAGGTNTGELFF
V: TRBV18; D: TRBD1; J: TRBJ1-2; CDR3: CASSPRQGVDYGYTF